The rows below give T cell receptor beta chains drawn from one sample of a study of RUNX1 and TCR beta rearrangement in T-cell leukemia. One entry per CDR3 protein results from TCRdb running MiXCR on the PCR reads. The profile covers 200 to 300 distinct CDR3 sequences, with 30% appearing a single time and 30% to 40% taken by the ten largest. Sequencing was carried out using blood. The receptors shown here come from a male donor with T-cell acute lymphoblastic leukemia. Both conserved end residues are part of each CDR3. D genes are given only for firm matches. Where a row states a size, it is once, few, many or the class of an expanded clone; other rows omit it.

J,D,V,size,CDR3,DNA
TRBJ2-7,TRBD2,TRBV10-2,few,CASSGRRGGLGEQYF,TGCGCCAGCAGTGGGCGGCGGGGGGGCCTGGGCGAGCAGTACTTC
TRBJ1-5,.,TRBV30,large,CAWSVGSRSLPQHF,TGTGCCTGGAGTGTTGGATCCAGGTCCCTGCCCCAGCATTTT
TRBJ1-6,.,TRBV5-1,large,CASSDRVNSPLHF,TGCGCCAGCAGCGATCGGGTTAATTCACCCCTCCACTTT
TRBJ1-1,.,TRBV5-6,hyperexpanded,CASSFIYGTREAFF,TGTGCCAGCAGCTTCATTTACGGGACTCGTGAAGCTTTCTTT
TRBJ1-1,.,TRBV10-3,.,CAISESRDTEAFF,TGTGCCATCAGTGAGTCGAGGGACACTGAAGCTTTCTTT
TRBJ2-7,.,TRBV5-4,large,CASSQYDSYEQYF,TGTGCCAGCTCGCAGTACGATTCCTACGAGCAGTACTTC
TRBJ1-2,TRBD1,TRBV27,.,CASSLGGQGNGYTF,TGTGCCAGCAGTTTAGGGGGACAGGGGAACGGCTACACCTTC
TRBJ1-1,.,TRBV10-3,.,CAISDPLSRKNTEAFF,TGTGCCATCAGTGATCCCCTATCTCGGAAGAACACTGAAGCTTTCTTT
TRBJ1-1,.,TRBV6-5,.,CAGTKRENTEAFF,TGTGCCGGCACAAAACGCGAGAACACTGAAGCTTTCTTT
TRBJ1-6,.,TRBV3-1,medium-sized,CASSRWGTLNESPLHF,TGTGCCAGCAGCCGTTGGGGAACCCTTAATGAATCACCCCTCCACTTT
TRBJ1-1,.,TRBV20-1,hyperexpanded,CSARTWEDTEAFF,TGCAGTGCTCGGACCTGGGAGGATACTGAAGCTTTCTTT
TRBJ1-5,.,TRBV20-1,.,CSASDIGADLWGSNQPQHF,TGCAGTGCTAGTGATATTGGGGCCGATTTGTGGGGTAGCAATCAGCCCCAGCATTTT
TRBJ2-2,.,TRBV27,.,CASSLGINLGAGELFF,TGTGCCAGCAGTTTGGGGATTAACCTGGGGGCCGGGGAGCTGTTTTTC
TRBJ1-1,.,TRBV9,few,CASSVGGDTEAFF,TGTGCCAGCTCCGTTGGAGGGGACACTGAAGCTTTCTTT